This T cell receptor (beta chain) originates from a study of shared clonotypes between healthy human individuals. In the study overall: Every donor yielded three CD4 naive, three CD4 memory, two CD8 naive and one CD8 memory plate.

Notes on the study in general: Deeper or shallower sequencing was expected to change how clonotypes are shared among donors.

Libraries were prepared by immunoSEQ multiplex PCR; TCRdb keeps only in-frame clonotypes and omits some of them. The sample lists about 550,000 clones; around 95% were seen once. The naive CD8 subset, CD45RO-negative cells positively selected for CCR7, excluded terminally differentiated effector memory CD45RA+ cells. Trimming took 6 bases from V and 0 from J, leaving 5 bases between them. Germline-derived CDR1 and CDR2 are MNHEY and SMNVEV (reference sequence). The length of the CDR3 is 12 residues. A note on this clone: Its target is unknown.

This TCR was recovered from a woman aged 25 to 39 in good health. This chain connects TRBV27 to TRBJ1-1; D unclear. The sequenced material came from naive CD8+ T cells sorted from blood. CDR3 coding DNA: TGTGCCAGCAGGGACCTGAACACTGAAGCTTTCTTT. This codes for CASRDLNTEAFF.